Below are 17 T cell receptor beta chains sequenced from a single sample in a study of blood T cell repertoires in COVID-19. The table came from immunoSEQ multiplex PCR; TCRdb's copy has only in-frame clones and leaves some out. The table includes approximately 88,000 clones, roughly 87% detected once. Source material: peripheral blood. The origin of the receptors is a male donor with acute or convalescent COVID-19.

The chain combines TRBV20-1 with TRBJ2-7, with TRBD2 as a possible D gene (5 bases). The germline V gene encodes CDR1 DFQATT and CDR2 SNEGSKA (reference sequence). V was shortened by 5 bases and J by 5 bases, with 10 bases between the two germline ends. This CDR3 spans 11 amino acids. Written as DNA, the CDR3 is TGCAGTGCTTCGGAGGTCGACGAGCAGTACTTC. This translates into CSASEVDEQYF.

The CDR3 DNA reads as TGTGCCAGCAGCAAAGCAAGGACAGAGGCGATGGCTTTCTTT. Its translation: CASSKARTEAMAFF. The chain joins TRBV21-1 to TRBJ1-1; TRBD1 was called by the table and not checked on the DNA. TRBV21-1 is a pseudogene. This CDR3 comprises 14 residues.

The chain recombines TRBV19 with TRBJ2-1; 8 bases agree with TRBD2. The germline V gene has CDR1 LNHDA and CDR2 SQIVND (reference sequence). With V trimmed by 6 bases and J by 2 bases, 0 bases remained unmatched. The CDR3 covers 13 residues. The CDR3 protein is CASSGGAYNEQFF. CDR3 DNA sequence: TGTGCCAGTAGCGGGGGGGCCTACAATGAGCAGTTCTTC.

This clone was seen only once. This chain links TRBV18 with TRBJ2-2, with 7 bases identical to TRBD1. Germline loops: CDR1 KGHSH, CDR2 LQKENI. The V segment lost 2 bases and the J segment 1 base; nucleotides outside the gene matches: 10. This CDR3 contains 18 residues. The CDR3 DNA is TGTGCCAGCTCACCATTCCAACAGGGGCAACTGAACACCGGGGAGCTGTTTTTT. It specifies CASSPFQQGQLNTGELFF.

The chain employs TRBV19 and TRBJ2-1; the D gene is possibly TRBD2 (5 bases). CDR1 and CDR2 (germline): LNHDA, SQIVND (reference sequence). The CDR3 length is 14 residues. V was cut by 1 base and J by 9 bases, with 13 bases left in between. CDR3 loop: CASSIGASRSEQFF. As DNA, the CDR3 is TGTGCCAGTAGTATAGGGGCTAGCAGGAGTGAGCAGTTCTTC.

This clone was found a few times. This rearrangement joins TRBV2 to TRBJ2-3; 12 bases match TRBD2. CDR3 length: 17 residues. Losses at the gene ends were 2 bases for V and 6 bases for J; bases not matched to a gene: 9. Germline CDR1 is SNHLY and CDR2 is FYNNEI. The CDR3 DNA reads TGTGCCAGCAGTGAACGGCTAGCGGGGGGGCCAGGGGATACGCAGTATTTT. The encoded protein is CASSERLAGGPGDTQYF.

Here the CDR3 reads CASSFHGGSQPQHF. The CDR3 DNA sequence: TGTGCCAGCAGTTTTCACGGGGGAAGTCAGCCCCAGCATTTT. The chain combines TRBV28 with TRBJ1-5; D is possibly TRBD1 (5 bases). The germline gives CDR1 MDHEN, CDR2 SYDVKM. The CDR3 totals 14 residues. Trimming pared 3 bases from V and 6 bases from J, leaving 12 bases between.

CDR3: CASGLGGPADTQYF. Written as DNA, the CDR3 is TGTGCTAGTGGTTTGGGGGGGCCGGCAGATACGCAGTATTTT. The J gene is TRBJ2-3, the V gene TRBV12-5; D perhaps matches TRBD1 (6 bases). The CDR3 has 14 amino acids. The V gene lost 1 base and the J gene lost 4 bases, with 9 bases spanning the gap. Germline lookup yields CDR1 LGHNT and CDR2 FRNRAP.

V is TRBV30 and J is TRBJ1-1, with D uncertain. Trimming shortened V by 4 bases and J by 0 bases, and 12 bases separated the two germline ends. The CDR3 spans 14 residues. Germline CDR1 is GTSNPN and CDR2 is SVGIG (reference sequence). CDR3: CAWTKIPMNTEAFF. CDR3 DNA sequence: TGTGCCTGGACCAAAATCCCAATGAACACTGAAGCTTTCTTT. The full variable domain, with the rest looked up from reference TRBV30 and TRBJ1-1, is SQTIHQWPATLVQPVGSPLSLECTVEGTSNPNLYWYRQAAGRGLQLLFYSVGIGQISSEVPQNLSASRPQDRQFILSSKKLLLSDSGFYLCAWTKIPMNTEAFFGQGTRLTVV.

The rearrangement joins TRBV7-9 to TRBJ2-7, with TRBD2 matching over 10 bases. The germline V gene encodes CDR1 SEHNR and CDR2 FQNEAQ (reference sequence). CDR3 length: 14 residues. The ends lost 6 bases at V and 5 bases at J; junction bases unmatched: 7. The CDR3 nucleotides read TGTGCCAGCAGTGGGACTAGCGCGACAAACGAGCAGTACTTC. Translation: CASSGTSATNEQYF.

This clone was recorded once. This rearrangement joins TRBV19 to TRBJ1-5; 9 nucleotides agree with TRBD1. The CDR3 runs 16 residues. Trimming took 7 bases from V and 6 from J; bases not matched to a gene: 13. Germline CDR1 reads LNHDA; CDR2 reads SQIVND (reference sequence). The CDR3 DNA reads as TGTGCCAGTATGACTCATCAGGGACAGGGCACTCAGCCCCAGCATTTT. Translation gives CASMTHQGQGTQPQHF.

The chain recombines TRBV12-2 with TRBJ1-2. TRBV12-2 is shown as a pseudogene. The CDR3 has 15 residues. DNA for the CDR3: TGTGCAAGTCGCTTACTTAGGCGGGGGTATAACAGCTACACCTTC. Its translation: CASRLLRRGYNSYTF.

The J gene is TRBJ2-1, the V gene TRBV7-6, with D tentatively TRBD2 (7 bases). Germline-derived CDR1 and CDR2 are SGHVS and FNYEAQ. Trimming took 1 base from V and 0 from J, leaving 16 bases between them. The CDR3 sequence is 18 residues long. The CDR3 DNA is TGTGCCAGCAGCTTAGGGGTGGCGGGGGCCGTCTCCTACAATGAGCAGTTCTTC. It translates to CASSLGVAGAVSYNEQFF.

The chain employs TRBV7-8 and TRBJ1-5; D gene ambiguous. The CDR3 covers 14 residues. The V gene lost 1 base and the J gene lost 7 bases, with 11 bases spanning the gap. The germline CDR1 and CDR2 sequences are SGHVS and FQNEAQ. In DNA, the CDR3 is TGTGCCAGCAGCTTAGGCGGCGTTGCGCAGCCCCAGCATTTT. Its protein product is CASSLGGVAQPQHF. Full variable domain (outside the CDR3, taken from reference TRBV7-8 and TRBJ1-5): GAGVSQSPRYKVAKRGQDVALRCDPISGHVSLFWYQQALGQGPEFLTYFQNEAQLDKSGLPSDRFFAERPEGSVSTLKIQRTQQEDSAVYLCASSLGGVAQPQHFGDGTRLSIL.

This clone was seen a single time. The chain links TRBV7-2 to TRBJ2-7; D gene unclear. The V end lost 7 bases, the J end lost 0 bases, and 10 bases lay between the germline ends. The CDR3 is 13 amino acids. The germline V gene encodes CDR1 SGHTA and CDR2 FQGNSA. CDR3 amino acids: CASTLQNSYEQYF. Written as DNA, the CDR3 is TGTGCCAGCACCCTACAGAACTCCTACGAGCAGTACTTC.

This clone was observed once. The CDR3 DNA follows: TGTGCCAGCAGCTTAGCCCGGGTCTCCTACGAGCAGTACTTC. Translated: CASSLARVSYEQYF. This chain links TRBV7-8 with TRBJ2-7; D is unresolved. The CDR3 consists of 14 residues. The germline V and J ends were trimmed by 0 bases and 0 bases, with 6 bases remaining between them. Per the germline V gene, CDR1 is SGHVS and CDR2 is FQNEAQ. Using reference TRBV7-8 and TRBJ2-7 for the parts outside the CDR3, the full variable domain is GAGVSQSPRYKVAKRGQDVALRCDPISGHVSLFWYQQALGQGPEFLTYFQNEAQLDKSGLPSDRFFAERPEGSVSTLKIQRTQQEDSAVYLCASSLARVSYEQYFGPGTRLTVT.

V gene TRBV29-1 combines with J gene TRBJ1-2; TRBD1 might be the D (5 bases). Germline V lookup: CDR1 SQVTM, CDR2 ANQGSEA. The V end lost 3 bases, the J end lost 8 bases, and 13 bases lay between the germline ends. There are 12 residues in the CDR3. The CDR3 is CSVDETVKGYTF. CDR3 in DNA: TGCAGCGTTGACGAGACAGTCAAAGGCTACACCTTC.